This passage covers 27 T cell receptor beta chains from one sample sequenced in a study of blood T cell repertoires in COVID-19. The data were produced by immunoSEQ multiplex PCR, yet TCRdb's version contains in-frame clones alone and is incomplete. Among around 430,000 clones listed, more than 75% were seen once. Sequencing was carried out using PBMCs or T cells enriched from blood (not recorded which). The receptor set was obtained from a woman aged 45-60 years who had recovered from COVID-19.

The chain combines TRBV30 with TRBJ1-2; 10 nucleotides align to TRBD1. This CDR3 region has 12 residues. V dropped 5 bases and J dropped 7; count of bases not matched to a gene: 4. CDR1 GTSNPN and CDR2 SVGIG come from the germline V gene (reference sequence). The DNA of the CDR3 is TGTGCCTGGGGACAGGGGGTAGGTGGCTACACCTTC. This sequence encodes CAWGQGVGGYTF.

CDR3 nucleotides: TGCGCCAGCAGCCCCGGGACAGACTACGGAAACACCATATATTTT. Residues: CASSPGTDYGNTIYF. This chain links TRBV5-1 with TRBJ1-3, with 7 bases fitting TRBD1. V trimming: 4 bases; J trimming: 4 bases; junction bases outside the gene matches: 8. CDR3 size: 15 residues. Germline lookup yields CDR1 SGHRS and CDR2 YFSETQ.

The chain uses TRBV19 and TRBJ1-2; 8 nucleotides agree with TRBD1. The germline CDR1 and CDR2 sequences are LNHDA and SQIVND (reference sequence). The CDR3 contains 16 residues. J lost 8 bases, V lost 6 bases, and 17 bases had no gene match. CDR3 nucleotides: TGTGCCAGTAGCGAATCCCGGGACAGGAGGCGGAGGGGCTACACCTTC. Protein product: CASSESRDRRRRGYTF. The full variable domain, completed using reference TRBV19 and TRBJ1-2, is DGGITQSPKYLFRKEGQNVTLSCEQNLNHDAMYWYRQDPGQGLRLIYYSQIVNDFQKGDIAEGYSVSREKKESFPLTVTSAQKNPTAFYLCASSESRDRRRRGYTFGSGTRLTVV.

The genes are TRBV25-1 and TRBJ2-5, with D possibly being TRBD1 (6 bases). CDR1 and CDR2 from the germline V gene are MGHDK and SYGVNS. Trimming removed 3 bases at V and 2 bases at J, with 13 bases between. The CDR3 is made up of 15 amino acids. CDR3 in DNA: TGTGCCAGCAGTGAGGTAGGACAGAAACAAGAGACCCAGTACTTC. Amino acid sequence: CASSEVGQKQETQYF. The full variable domain, completed using reference TRBV25-1 and TRBJ2-5, is EADIYQTPRYLVIGTGKKITLECSQTMGHDKMYWYQQDPGMELHLIHYSYGVNSTEKGDLSSESTVSRIRTEHFPLTLESARPSHTSQYLCASSEVGQKQETQYFGPGTRLLVL.

V and J are TRBV5-4 and TRBJ2-2, with D unclear. The V gene's germline CDR1 is SGHNT and CDR2 YYREEE (reference sequence). The CDR3 is made up of 14 amino acids. V lost 4 bases and J 0 bases, leaving 7 bases between the germline ends. The CDR3 nucleotides read TGTGCCAGCAGCCCAACTACGAACACCGGGGAGCTGTTTTTT. Residues: CASSPTTNTGELFF.

V and J are TRBV3-1 (or the pseudogene TRBV3-2) and TRBJ1-5; D is ambiguous. Deletions cut 4 bases from V and 4 bases from J, with 11 bases between. Germline assignment: CDR1 LGHDT and CDR2 YNNKEL (reference sequence). The CDR3 runs to 14 residues. DNA for the CDR3: TGTGCCAGCAGCCCTTCCACGAGAAATCAGCCCCAGCATTTT. Its protein is CASSPSTRNQPQHF.

V gene TRBV6-5 combines with J gene TRBJ1-6; D remains unclear. CDR3 size: 13 residues. Per germline, CDR1 MNHEY and CDR2 SVGAGI. V was cut by 6 bases and J by 7 bases, with 10 bases left in between. The CDR3 here is CASRRNANSPLHF. The DNA of the CDR3 is TGTGCCAGCAGGAGAAATGCGAATTCACCCCTCCACTTT.

This CDR3 is CSVTGQYQETQYF. CDR3 in DNA: TGCAGCGTTACGGGACAATACCAAGAGACCCAGTACTTC. The chain links TRBV29-1 to TRBJ2-5; tentatively, D is TRBD1 (6 bases). The CDR3 consists of 13 residues. Germline V CDR1 and CDR2: SQVTM, ANQGSEA. V was trimmed by 5 bases and J by 0 bases, leaving 10 bases between them. Supplemented by reference TRBV29-1 and TRBJ2-5, the full variable domain reads SAVISQKPSRDICQRGTSLTIQCQVDSQVTMMFWYRQQPGQSLTLIATANQGSEATYESGFVIDKFPISRPNLTFSTLTVSNMSPEDSSIYLCSVTGQYQETQYFGPGTRLLVL.

The rearrangement joins TRBV4-1 to TRBJ1-5; 7 bases are a match to TRBD1. The CDR3 contains 15 residues. The V segment lost 2 bases and the J segment 4 bases; nucleotides outside the gene matches: 5. Germline-derived CDR1 and CDR2 are MGHRA and YSYEKL. CDR3 coding DNA: TGCGCCAGCAGCCAAACAGGGGCTCCTAATCAGCCCCAGCATTTT. Translation: CASSQTGAPNQPQHF.

On this clone: At the DNA level, this CDR3 is encoded by other sequences in the same sample as well. The chain is built from TRBV28 and TRBJ1-2; weak D call: TRBD1 (6 bases). Germline values: CDR1 MDHEN, CDR2 SYDVKM. V was shortened by 5 bases and J by 8 bases, with 9 bases between the two germline ends. CDR3 length: 11 amino acids. The CDR3 sequence is CASSTGRGYTF. In nucleotides, the CDR3 is TGTGCCAGCAGTACAGGGCGCGGCTACACCTTC.

The rearrangement links TRBV6-2 or TRBV6-3 to TRBJ1-5; TRBD1 is a possible D gene (5 bases). Germline CDR1 is MNHEY and CDR2 is SVGEGT. The CDR3 runs 15 residues. The ends were cut back, 2 bases at V and 5 bases at J, with 13 bases in the middle. CDR3 in amino acids: CASSYDSLRDQPQHF. CDR3 in DNA: TGTGCCAGCAGTTACGACAGCCTTCGGGATCAGCCCCAGCATTTT.

J is TRBJ1-5 and V is TRBV2; 7 bases map to TRBD1. The CDR3 spans 15 residues. V shed 4 bases and J 6 bases; nucleotides not matched to a gene: 9. Germline V gives CDR1 SNHLY, CDR2 FYNNEI. The CDR3 sequence: CASSVKTGFSQPQHF. For the CDR3, the DNA is TGTGCCAGCAGTGTTAAGACAGGGTTCTCTCAGCCCCAGCATTTT.

The J gene is TRBJ1-2, the V gene TRBV5-6; perhaps TRBD1 as D (5 bases). Germline CDR1 and CDR2: SGHDT and YYEEEE. This CDR3 spans 15 amino acids. V dropped 4 bases and J dropped 4 bases, with 17 bases sitting between them. In nucleotides, the CDR3 is TGTGCCAGCAGCCCGCGCCCGGACAAGGCCTATGGCTACACCTTC. This encodes CASSPRPDKAYGYTF.

This rearrangement joins TRBV9 to TRBJ1-6, with TRBD1 identical over 9 bases. This CDR3 comprises 15 residues. Germline loops: CDR1 SGDLS, CDR2 YYNGEE. J lost 8 bases, V lost 3 bases, and 6 bases had no gene match. This chain's CDR3 is CASSANGQGYSPLHF. CDR3 DNA: TGTGCCAGCAGCGCCAATGGACAGGGGTATTCACCCCTCCACTTT.

This sequence joins TRBV20-1 and TRBJ1-1; TRBD1 might be the D (6 bases). Trimming shortened V by 3 bases and J by 7 bases, and 12 bases separated the two germline ends. Germline V gene sequence: CDR1 DFQATT, CDR2 SNEGSKA (reference sequence). The CDR3 consists of 12 residues. The CDR3 is CSASQGNGEAFF. The DNA of the CDR3 is TGCAGTGCTAGTCAGGGGAACGGTGAAGCTTTCTTT.

This rearrangement joins TRBV28 to TRBJ2-7; possible D gene TRBD2, 5 bases. Germline loops: CDR1 MDHEN, CDR2 SYDVKM. Trimming removed 3 bases from V and 2 bases from J, with 11 bases in between. The CDR3 length is 14 residues. The CDR3 DNA sequence: TGTGCCAGCAGTTTCGGAGGAACAGCCTACGAGCAGTACTTC. This translates into CASSFGGTAYEQYF. Complete variable domain (other parts from reference TRBV28 and TRBJ2-7): DVKVTQSSRYLVKRTGEKVFLECVQDMDHENMFWYRQDPGLGLRLIYFSYDVKMKEKGDIPEGYSVSREKKERFSLILESASTNQTSMYLCASSFGGTAYEQYFGPGTRLTVT.

The gene calls are TRBV14 and TRBJ1-4, with D perhaps matching TRBD1 (6 bases). V lost 0 bases to trimming and J lost 11 bases, with 13 bases between them. This CDR3 has 14 residues. Germline V lookup: CDR1 SGHDN, CDR2 FVKESK. The CDR3 region is CASSQDKGQGKLFF. The CDR3 DNA reads as TGTGCCAGCAGCCAAGATAAGGGCCAGGGGAAACTGTTTTTT. Variable domain in full (rest from reference TRBV14 and TRBJ1-4): EAGVTQFPSHSVIEKGQTVTLRCDPISGHDNLYWYRRVMGKEIKFLLHFVKESKQDESGMPNNRFLAERTGGTYSTLKVQPAELEDSGVYFCASSQDKGQGKLFFGSGTQLSVL.

The chain has TRBV13 and TRBJ1-2, with D possibly TRBD1 on 5 matching bases. The V and J ends lost 5 bases and 7 bases respectively, with 14 bases between them. This CDR3 spans 13 amino acids. Germline V gene lookup returns CDR1 PRHDT and CDR2 FYEKMQ (reference sequence). This chain's CDR3 is CASSRRVLFGYTF. CDR3 DNA: TGTGCCAGCAGCCGCAGGGTGCTCTTTGGCTACACCTTC.

The V gene is TRBV19, the J gene TRBJ1-1; D call uncertain. The CDR3 extends over 12 amino acids. Trimming shortened V by 5 bases and J by 0 bases, and 4 bases separated the two germline ends. CDR1 LNHDA and CDR2 SQIVND come from the germline V gene (reference sequence). The CDR3 protein is CASSPVNTEAFF. In DNA form, the CDR3 reads TGTGCCAGTAGTCCGGTGAACACTGAAGCTTTCTTT.

The chain employs TRBV19 and TRBJ2-1; 11 bases align to TRBD2. This CDR3 spans 14 amino acids. V dropped 8 bases and J dropped 8; count of bases not matched to a gene: 8. The germline V gene has CDR1 LNHDA and CDR2 SQIVND (reference sequence). CDR3 residues: CASSSGTSGYEQFF. Here the CDR3 DNA reads TGTGCCAGTTCCTCCGGGACTAGCGGCTATGAGCAGTTCTTC.

This clone was seen more than once but under ten times. J is TRBJ2-5 and V is TRBV10-3; the D is unclear. The germline V and J ends were trimmed by 6 bases and 3 bases, with 11 bases remaining between them. Germline loops: CDR1 ENHRY, CDR2 SYGVKD. The CDR3 has 13 amino acids. The CDR3: CAIRRSREETQYF. The CDR3 DNA follows: TGTGCCATCAGAAGGAGTAGAGAAGAGACCCAGTACTTC.

V and J are TRBV9 and TRBJ1-3; 7 bases line up with TRBD1. The CDR3 is 17 residues long. Germline CDR1 is SGDLS and CDR2 is YYNGEE. Germline trimming cut 4 bases from V and 3 bases from J; bases unmatched to any gene: 13. The CDR3 sequence: CASSSGQDFRYGNTIYF. The CDR3 nucleotides are TGTGCCAGCAGCAGTGGACAGGACTTTCGATATGGAAACACCATATATTTT.

V and J are TRBV14 and TRBJ2-4; D remains unclear. The germline V and J ends were trimmed by 2 bases and 0 bases, with 14 bases remaining between them. Germline CDR1 and CDR2: SGHDN and FVKESK. The CDR3 has 17 amino acids. CDR3 nucleotides: TGTGCCAGCAGCCAATCGAACTACGCTCTAGCCAAAAACATTCAGTACTTC. Translation gives CASSQSNYALAKNIQYF.

The chain carries TRBV6-5 and TRBJ2-3; no clear D. V lost 0 bases and J lost 4, with 8 bases in between. Germline values: CDR1 MNHEY, CDR2 SVGAGI. This CDR3 has 14 residues. For the CDR3, the DNA is TGTGCCAGCAGTTACTCGATTGGGCCAGATACGCAGTATTTT. Protein: CASSYSIGPDTQYF.

This sequence joins TRBV5-1 and TRBJ2-2; TRBD2 is a possible D gene (5 bases). V was shortened by 9 bases and J by 7 bases, with 16 bases between the two germline ends. Germline assignment: CDR1 SGHRS and CDR2 YFSETQ. The CDR3 has 13 amino acids. The CDR3 DNA sequence: TGCGCCACTAGCATCCTCACCAACGGGGAGCTGTTTTTT. Its protein product is CATSILTNGELFF.

This clone was detected only a few times. The rearrangement links TRBV3-1 (or the pseudogene TRBV3-2) to TRBJ2-4, with 7 bases matching TRBD1. Trimming at V came to 4 bases and at J to 7 bases, leaving 4 bases not matched to a gene. CDR1 is LGHDT and CDR2 is YNNKEL in the germline V gene (reference sequence). The CDR3 spans 13 residues. The CDR3 here is CASSPETGNIQYF. The CDR3 bases are TGTGCCAGCAGCCCAGAGACAGGGAACATTCAGTACTTC.

The chain recombines TRBV7-2 with TRBJ2-5; D possibly corresponds to TRBD2 (6 bases). The germline V gene has CDR1 SGHTA and CDR2 FQGNSA. The CDR3 covers 16 residues. The germline V and J ends were trimmed by 0 bases and 1 base, with 12 bases remaining between them. This CDR3 is CASSLATAGSQETQYF. Here the CDR3 DNA reads TGTGCCAGCAGCTTAGCTACGGCGGGAAGCCAAGAGACCCAGTACTTC.